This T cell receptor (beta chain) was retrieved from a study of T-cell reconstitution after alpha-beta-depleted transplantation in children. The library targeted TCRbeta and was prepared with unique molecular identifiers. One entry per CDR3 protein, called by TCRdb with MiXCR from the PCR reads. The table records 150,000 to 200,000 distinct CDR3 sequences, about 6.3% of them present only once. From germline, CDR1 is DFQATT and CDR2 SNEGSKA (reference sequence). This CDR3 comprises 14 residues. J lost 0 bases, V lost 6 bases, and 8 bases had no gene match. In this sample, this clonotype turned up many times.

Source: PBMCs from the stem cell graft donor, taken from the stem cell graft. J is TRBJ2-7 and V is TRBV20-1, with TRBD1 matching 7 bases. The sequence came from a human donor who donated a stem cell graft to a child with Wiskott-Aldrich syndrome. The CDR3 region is CSATLTGSSYEQYF. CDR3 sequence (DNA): TGCAGTGCCACCCTGACAGGGAGCTCCTACGAGCAGTACTTC.